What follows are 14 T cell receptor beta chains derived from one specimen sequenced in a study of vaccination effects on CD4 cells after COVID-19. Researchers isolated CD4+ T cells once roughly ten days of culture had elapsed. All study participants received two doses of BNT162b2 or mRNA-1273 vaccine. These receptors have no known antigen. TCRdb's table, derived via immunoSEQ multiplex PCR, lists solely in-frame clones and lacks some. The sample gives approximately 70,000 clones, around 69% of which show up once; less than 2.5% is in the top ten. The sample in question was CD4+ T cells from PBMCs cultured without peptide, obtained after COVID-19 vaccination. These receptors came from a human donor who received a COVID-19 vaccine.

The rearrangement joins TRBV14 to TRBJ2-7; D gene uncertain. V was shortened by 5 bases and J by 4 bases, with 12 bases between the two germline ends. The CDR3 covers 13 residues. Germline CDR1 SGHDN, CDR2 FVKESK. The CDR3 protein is CASSRRQIYEQYV. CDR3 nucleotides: TGTGCCAGCAGCAGAAGACAAATATACGAGCAGTACGTC.

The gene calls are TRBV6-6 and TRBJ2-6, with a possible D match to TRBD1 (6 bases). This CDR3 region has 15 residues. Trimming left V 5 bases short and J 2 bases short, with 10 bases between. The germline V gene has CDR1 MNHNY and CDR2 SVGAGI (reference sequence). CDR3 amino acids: CASSPRTAGANVLTF. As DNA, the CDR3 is TGTGCCAGCAGTCCCCGGACAGCTGGGGCCAACGTCCTGACTTTC.

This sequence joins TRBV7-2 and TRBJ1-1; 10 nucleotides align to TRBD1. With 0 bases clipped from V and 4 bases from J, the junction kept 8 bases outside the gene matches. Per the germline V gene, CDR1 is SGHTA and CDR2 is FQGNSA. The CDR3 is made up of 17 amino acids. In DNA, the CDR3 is TGTGCCAGCAGCTTAGCGCTTGGGACAGGGGCTTCCACTGAAGCTTTCTTT. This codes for CASSLALGTGASTEAFF.

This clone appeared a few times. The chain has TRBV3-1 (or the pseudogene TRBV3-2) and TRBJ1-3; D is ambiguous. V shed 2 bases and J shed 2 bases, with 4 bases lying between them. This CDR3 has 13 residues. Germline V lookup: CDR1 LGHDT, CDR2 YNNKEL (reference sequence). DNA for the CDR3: TGTGCCAGCAGCCAAAGGGCTGGAAACACCATATATTTT. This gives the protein CASSQRAGNTIYF.

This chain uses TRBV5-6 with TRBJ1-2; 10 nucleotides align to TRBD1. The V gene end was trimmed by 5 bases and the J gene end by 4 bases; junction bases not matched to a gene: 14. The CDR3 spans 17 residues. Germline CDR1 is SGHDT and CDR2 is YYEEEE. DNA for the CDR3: TGTGCCAGCAGTATTAGTACCGGGACAGGGGAGTCCTATGGCTACACCTTC. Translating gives CASSISTGTGESYGYTF.

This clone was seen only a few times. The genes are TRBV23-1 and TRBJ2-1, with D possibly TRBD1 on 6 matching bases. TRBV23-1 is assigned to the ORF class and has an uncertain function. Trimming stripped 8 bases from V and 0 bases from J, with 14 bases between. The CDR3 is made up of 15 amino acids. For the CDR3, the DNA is TGCGCCAGCGGGAGACAGGTACCCTCCTACAATGAGCAGTTCTTC. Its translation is CASGRQVPSYNEQFF.

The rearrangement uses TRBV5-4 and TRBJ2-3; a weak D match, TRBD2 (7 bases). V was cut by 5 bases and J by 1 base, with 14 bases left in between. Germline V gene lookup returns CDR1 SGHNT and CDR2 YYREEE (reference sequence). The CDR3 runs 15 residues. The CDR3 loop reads CASRSRGGGTDTQYF. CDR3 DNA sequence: TGTGCCAGCAGAAGTAGGGGGGGCGGCACAGATACGCAGTATTTT.

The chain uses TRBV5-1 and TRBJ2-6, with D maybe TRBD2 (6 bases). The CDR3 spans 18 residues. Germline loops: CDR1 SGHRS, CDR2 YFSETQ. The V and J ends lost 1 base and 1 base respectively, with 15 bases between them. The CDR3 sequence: CASSLWDFGNSGANVLTF. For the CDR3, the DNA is TGCGCCAGCAGCTTGTGGGACTTCGGAAATTCTGGGGCCAACGTCCTGACTTTC.

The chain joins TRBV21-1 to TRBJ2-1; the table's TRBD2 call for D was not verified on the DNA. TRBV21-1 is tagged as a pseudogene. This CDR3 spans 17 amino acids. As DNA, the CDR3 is TGTGCCAGCAGCAAGCATTCATCCGGGACTCTCTACAATGAGCAGTTCTTC. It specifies CASSKHSSGTLYNEQFF.

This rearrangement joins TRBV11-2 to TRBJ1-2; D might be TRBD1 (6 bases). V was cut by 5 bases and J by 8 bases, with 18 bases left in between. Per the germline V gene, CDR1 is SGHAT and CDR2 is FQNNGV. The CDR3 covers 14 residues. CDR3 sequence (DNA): TGTGCCAGCAGCCGCTACCTACAGGGCCGGGGCTACACCTTC. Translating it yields CASSRYLQGRGYTF. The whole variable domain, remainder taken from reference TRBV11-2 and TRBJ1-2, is EAGVAQSPRYKIIEKRQSVAFWCNPISGHATLYWYQQILGQGPKLLIQFQNNGVVDDSQLPKDRFSAERLKGVDSTLKIQPAKLEDSAVYLCASSRYLQGRGYTFGSGTRLTVV.

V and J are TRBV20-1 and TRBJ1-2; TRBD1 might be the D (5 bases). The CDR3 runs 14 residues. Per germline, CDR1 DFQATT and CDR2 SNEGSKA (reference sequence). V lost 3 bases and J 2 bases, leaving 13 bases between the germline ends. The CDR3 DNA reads TGCAGTGCTAGTGGTTACAGGCCCAACTATGGCTACACCTTC. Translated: CSASGYRPNYGYTF.

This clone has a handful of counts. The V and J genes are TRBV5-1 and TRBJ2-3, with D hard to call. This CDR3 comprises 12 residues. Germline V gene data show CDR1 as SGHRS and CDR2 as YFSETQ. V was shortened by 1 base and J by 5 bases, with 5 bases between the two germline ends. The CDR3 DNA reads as TGCGCCAGCAGCTTGTCAGGAGATACGCAGTATTTT. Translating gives CASSLSGDTQYF.

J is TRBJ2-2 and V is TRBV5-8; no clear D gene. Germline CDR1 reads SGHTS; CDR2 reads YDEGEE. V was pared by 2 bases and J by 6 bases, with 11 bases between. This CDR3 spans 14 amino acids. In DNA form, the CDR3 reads TGTGCCAGCAGCTTCGAGGCCCAGGCCGGGGAGCTGTTTTTT. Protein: CASSFEAQAGELFF.

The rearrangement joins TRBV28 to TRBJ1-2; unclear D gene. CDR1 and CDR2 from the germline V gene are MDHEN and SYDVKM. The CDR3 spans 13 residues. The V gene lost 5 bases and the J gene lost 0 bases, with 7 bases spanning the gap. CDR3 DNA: TGTGCCAGCAGTAACCACGCTAACTATGGCTACACCTTC. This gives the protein CASSNHANYGYTF.